This T cell receptor beta chain was captured in a study of shared clonotypes between healthy human individuals. The CDR3 extends over 15 amino acids. V was shortened by 4 bases and J by 2 bases, with 12 bases between the two germline ends. Germline V gene sequence: CDR1 LGHNT, CDR2 FRNRAP. The assay used deep level. Clones were read by immunoSEQ multiplex PCR, and TCRdb kept only the in-frame ones, dropping some. The sample lists roughly 890,000 clones, 90% to 95% seen once, with less than 25% in the top ten. Naivety among CD8 cells was defined by CD45RO negativity and positive CCR7 selection, thereby excluding terminally differentiated effector memory CD45RA+ cells.

The chain carries TRBV12-5 and TRBJ2-1; tentatively, D is TRBD1 (6 bases). The receptor was isolated from a man aged 25-45 years in good health. The specimen was naive CD8+ T cells sorted from blood. The CDR3 coding sequence is TGTGCTAGTGGTTCAGACAGGCCGCCCTACAATGAGCAGTTCTTC. Translated: CASGSDRPPYNEQFF.